The source of this T cell receptor (beta chain) is a study of shared clonotypes between healthy human individuals. Study-wide results and caveats: Sequencing depth was expected to influence donor clonotype sharing. Tissue TCR repertoires likely differ from these blood-only repertoires.

In germline, CDR1 is SGHAT, CDR2 FQNNGV. With V trimmed by 3 bases and J by 6 bases, 6 bases remained unmatched. CDR3 length equals 14 residues. Clones were sequenced by immunoSEQ multiplex PCR, and TCRdb holds only the in-frame ones, with some missing. The sample includes 560,000 or so clones, about 95% seen only once; the top ten take less than 0.12%. For this clone: Its antigen is unidentified. Other DNA variants within this sample encode the same CDR3.

Naive CD8 cells were CD45RO-negative, positively selected for CCR7, excluding terminally differentiated effector memory CD45RA+ cells. The origin of this receptor is a woman aged 25-40 years in good health. The material sequenced was naive CD8+ T cells sorted from blood. The chain links TRBV11-2 to TRBJ2-3; 7 bases match TRBD2. The CDR3 coding sequence is TGTGCCAGCAGCTTTTGGGGGGGGACCGATACGCAGTATTTT. This gives the protein CASSFWGGTDTQYF.